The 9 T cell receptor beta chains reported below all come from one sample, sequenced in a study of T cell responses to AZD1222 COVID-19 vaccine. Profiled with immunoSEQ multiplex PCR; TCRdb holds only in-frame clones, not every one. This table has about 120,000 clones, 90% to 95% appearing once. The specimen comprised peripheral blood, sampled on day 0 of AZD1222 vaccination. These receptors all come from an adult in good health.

The CDR3 DNA sequence: TGTGCCAGCAGTCCCCACACAGGGGGCGGCACAGATACGCAGTATTTT. It yields the protein CASSPHTGGGTDTQYF. This sequence joins TRBV27 and TRBJ2-3, with 9 bases aligning to TRBD1. This CDR3 has 16 residues. CDR1 and CDR2 (germline): MNHEY, SMNVEV (reference sequence). J gave up 1 base and V 5 bases, and 7 bases lay outside the gene matches.

The CDR3: CASSAPNRAYEQYF. For the CDR3, the DNA is TGCGCCAGCAGCGCGCCAAACCGGGCCTACGAGCAGTACTTC. The chain links TRBV4-1 to TRBJ2-7; D is ambiguous. The CDR3 is 14 residues long. Germline CDR1 is MGHRA and CDR2 is YSYEKL. V lost 5 bases, J lost 2 bases, and 13 bases lay in between.

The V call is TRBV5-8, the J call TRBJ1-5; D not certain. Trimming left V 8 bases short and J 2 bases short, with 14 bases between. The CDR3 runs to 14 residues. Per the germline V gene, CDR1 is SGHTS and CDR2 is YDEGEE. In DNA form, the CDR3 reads TGTGCCAGTACTAGAACCCGCGGCAATCAGCCCCAGCATTTT. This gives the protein CASTRTRGNQPQHF.

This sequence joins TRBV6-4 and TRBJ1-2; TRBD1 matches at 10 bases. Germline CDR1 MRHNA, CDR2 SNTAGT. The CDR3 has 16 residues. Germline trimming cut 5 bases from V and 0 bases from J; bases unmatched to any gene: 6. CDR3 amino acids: CASSSPGQGTNYGYTF. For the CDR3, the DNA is TGTGCCAGCAGTTCGCCGGGACAGGGGACTAACTATGGCTACACCTTC.

The CDR3 sequence: CASSFSLSLAPSYEQYF. CDR3 sequence (DNA): TGCGCCAGCAGCTTTAGCTTATCTCTAGCGCCTTCCTACGAGCAGTACTTC. J is TRBJ2-7 and V is TRBV5-1, with D perhaps matching TRBD2 (6 bases). The germline V gene has CDR1 SGHRS and CDR2 YFSETQ. The CDR3 is 17 amino acids. V lost 2 bases and J lost 1, with 19 bases in between.

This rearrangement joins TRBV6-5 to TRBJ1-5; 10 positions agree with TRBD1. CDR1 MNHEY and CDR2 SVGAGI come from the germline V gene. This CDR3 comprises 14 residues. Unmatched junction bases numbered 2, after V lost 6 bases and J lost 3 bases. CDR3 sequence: CASSGQGDNQPQHF. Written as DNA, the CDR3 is TGTGCCAGCAGCGGACAGGGGGACAATCAGCCCCAGCATTTT.

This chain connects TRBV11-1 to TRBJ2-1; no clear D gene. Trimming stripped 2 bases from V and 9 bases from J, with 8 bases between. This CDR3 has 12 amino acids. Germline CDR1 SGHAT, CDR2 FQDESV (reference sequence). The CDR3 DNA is TGTGCCAGCAGCTTAAGCAGCACTGAGCAGTTCTTC. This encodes CASSLSSTEQFF.

The CDR3 DNA follows: TGTGCCAGCAGCTTGCAGGGACCTCGTTTGGAAGCTTTCTTT. It codes for CASSLQGPRLEAFF. This chain connects TRBV27 to TRBJ1-1; D is perhaps TRBD1 (5 bases). Germline-derived CDR1 and CDR2 are MNHEY and SMNVEV (reference sequence). Trimming cost V 6 bases and J 8 bases, with 19 bases left between them. This CDR3 has 14 residues.

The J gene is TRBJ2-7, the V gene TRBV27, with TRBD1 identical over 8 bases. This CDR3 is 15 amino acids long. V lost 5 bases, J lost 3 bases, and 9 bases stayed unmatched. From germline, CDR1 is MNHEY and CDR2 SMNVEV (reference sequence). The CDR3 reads CASSGPGQEHYEQYF. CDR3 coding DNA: TGTGCCAGCAGTGGACCGGGACAGGAGCACTACGAGCAGTACTTC.